Here is one T cell receptor beta chain with its context. The data were taken from a study of OX40 agonist ivuxolimab in advanced cancers. The data were produced by immunoSEQ multiplex PCR, yet TCRdb's version contains in-frame clones alone and is incomplete. The table has several thousand clones, around 70% seen once. Autoimmune disease history or systemic immunosuppression excluded patients. The TCR originated in an adult with an advanced solid tumor such as melanoma, head and neck, liver or kidney cancer. Source: CD4+ or CD8+ T cells sorted from blood, taken in a trial of the OX40 agonist ivuxolimab.

The CDR3: CASSLQGPAEQFF. CDR3 coding DNA: TGTGCCAGCAGCTTGCAGGGGCCCGCGGAGCAGTTCTTC. This chain links TRBV13 with TRBJ2-1, with D tentatively TRBD1 (6 bases). Germline V gives CDR1 PRHDT, CDR2 FYEKMQ (reference sequence). V gave up 3 bases and J gave up 10 bases, with 13 bases separating them. CDR3 length: 13 amino acids.